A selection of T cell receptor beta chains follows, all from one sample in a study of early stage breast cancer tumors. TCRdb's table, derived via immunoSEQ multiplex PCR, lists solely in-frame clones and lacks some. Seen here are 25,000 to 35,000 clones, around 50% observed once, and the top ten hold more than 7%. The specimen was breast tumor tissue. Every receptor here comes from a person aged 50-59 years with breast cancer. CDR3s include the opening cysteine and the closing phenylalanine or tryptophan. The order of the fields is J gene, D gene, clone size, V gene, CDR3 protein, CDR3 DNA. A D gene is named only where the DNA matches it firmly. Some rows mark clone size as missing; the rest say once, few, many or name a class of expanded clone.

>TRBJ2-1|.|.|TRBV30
CASSYLWNNEQFF
TGTGCATCTTCCTACCTTTGGAACAATGAGCAGTTCTTC
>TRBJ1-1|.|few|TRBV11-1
CASSHGWTEAFF
TGTGCCAGCAGCCATGGGTGGACTGAAGCTTTCTTT
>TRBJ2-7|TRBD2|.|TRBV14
CASSQDNGGNEQYF
TGTGCCAGCAGCCAAGATAACGGGGGGAACGAGCAGTACTTC
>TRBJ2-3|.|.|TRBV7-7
CASSLGQLNTDTQYF
TGTGCTAGCAGCTTAGGGCAGCTTAACACAGATACGCAGTATTTT
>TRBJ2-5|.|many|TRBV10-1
CASSESGGKETQYF
TGCGCCAGCAGTGAGTCCGGGGGTAAAGAGACCCAGTACTTC
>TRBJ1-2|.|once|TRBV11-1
CASRTGHPAYGYTF
TGTGCCAGCAGGACTGGACATCCCGCGTACGGCTACACCTTC
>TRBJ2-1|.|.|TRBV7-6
CASSLLLNSWNEQFF
TGTGCCAGCAGCTTGTTACTGAACTCCTGGAATGAGCAGTTCTTC
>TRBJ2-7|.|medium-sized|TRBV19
CASSIRGSSYEQYF
TGTGCCAGTAGTATCAGGGGAAGCTCCTACGAGCAGTACTTC
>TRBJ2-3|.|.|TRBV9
CASSVVAVSTDTQYF
TGTGCCAGCAGCGTAGTGGCAGTTAGCACAGATACGCAGTATTTT
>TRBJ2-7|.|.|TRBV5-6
CASSLAADSYEQYF
TGTGCCAGCAGCTTGGCCGCCGACTCCTACGAGCAGTACTTC
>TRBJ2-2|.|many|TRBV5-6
CASSFGQSAGELFF
TGTGCCAGCAGCTTCGGACAGAGCGCCGGGGAGCTGTTTTTT
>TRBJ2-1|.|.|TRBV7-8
CASSLDPTSREFF
TGTGCCAGCAGCTTAGACCCTACCTCGAGGGAGTTCTTC
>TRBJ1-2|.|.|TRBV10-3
CAISVGSLSVNYGYTF
TGTGCCATCAGTGTGGGGTCGTTAAGTGTGAACTATGGCTACACCTTC
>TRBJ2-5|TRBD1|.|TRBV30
CAWSRTGEQETQYF
TGTGCCTGGTCGAGGACAGGGGAACAAGAGACCCAGTACTTC
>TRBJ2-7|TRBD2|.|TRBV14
CASSQAGLAGGRTISYEQYF
TGTGCCAGCAGCCAAGCGGGACTAGCGGGAGGTCGCACCATCTCCTACGAGCAGTACTTC
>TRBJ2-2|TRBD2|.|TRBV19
CASRPFGLAGGPGDTGELFF
TGTGCCAGTAGACCTTTCGGACTAGCGGGAGGGCCGGGCGACACCGGGGAGCTGTTTTTT
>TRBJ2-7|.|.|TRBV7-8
CASSFIGAPEYF
TGTGCCAGCAGCTTTATCGGGGCACCCGAGTACTTC
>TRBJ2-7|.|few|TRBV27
CASSSARGGTVEQYF
TGTGCCAGCAGTTCCGCCCGTGGGGGAACGGTGGAGCAGTACTTC
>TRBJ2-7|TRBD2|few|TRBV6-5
CASSGLAGGYEQYF
TGTGCCAGCAGTGGACTAGCGGGGGGGTACGAGCAGTACTTC
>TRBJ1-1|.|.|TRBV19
CASSIFGVNTEAFF
TGTGCCAGTAGTATATTTGGGGTGAACACTGAAGCTTTCTTT
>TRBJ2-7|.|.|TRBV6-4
CASSPLEGGEQYF
TGTGCCAGCAGTCCCTTAGAAGGTGGCGAGCAGTACTTC
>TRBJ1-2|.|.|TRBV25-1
CASSEGPSYGYTF
TGTGCCAGCAGTGAGGGCCCTTCCTATGGCTACACCTTC
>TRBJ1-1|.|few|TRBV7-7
CASSFSEGTEAFF
TGTGCTAGCAGCTTCAGCGAGGGCACTGAAGCTTTCTTT
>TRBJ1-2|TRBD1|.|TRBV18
CASSPGQGNYGYTF
TGTGCCAGCTCACCAGGACAGGGCAACTATGGCTACACCTTC
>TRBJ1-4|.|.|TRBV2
CASSALQGSIEKLFF
TGTGCCAGCAGCGCCCTACAGGGTAGTATAGAAAAACTGTTTTTT
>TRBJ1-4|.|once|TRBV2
CASHEGVGEKLFF
TGTGCCAGCCATGAAGGGGTTGGGGAAAAACTGTTTTTT
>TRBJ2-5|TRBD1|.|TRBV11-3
CASSLKDRVRETQYF
TGTGCCAGCAGCTTAAAGGACAGGGTTCGAGAGACCCAGTACTTC
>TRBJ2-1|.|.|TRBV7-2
CASSLRLVSTNEQFF
TGTGCCAGCAGCTTAAGGCTAGTTTCGACCAATGAGCAGTTCTTC
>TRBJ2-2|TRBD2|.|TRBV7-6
CASLRTSGSSGELFF
TGTGCCAGCCTCCGGACTAGCGGGAGTTCCGGGGAGCTGTTTTTT
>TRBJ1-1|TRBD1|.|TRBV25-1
CASSGRQGNTEAFF
TGTGCCAGCAGTGGCCGACAGGGGAACACTGAAGCTTTCTTT
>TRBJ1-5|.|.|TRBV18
CASSPGGLGQPQHF
TGTGCCAGCTCACCAGGAGGATTGGGCCAGCCCCAGCATTTT
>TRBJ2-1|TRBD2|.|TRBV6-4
CASSSTSGAYNEQFF
TGTGCCAGCAGTTCGACTAGCGGGGCTTACAATGAGCAGTTCTTC
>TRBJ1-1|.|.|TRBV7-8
CASSSGLNTEAFF
TGTGCCAGCTCGAGTGGGTTGAACACTGAAGCTTTCTTT
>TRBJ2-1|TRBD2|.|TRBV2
CASISLAGESDEQFF
TGTGCCAGTATTTCCTTAGCGGGAGAGAGCGATGAGCAGTTCTTC
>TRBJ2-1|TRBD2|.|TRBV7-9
CASPLAGGLQTSGNEQFF
TGTGCCAGTCCTCTTGCGGGGGGGCTCCAGACTAGCGGCAATGAGCAGTTCTTC
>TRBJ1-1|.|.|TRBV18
CASSSRLESEAFF
TGTGCCAGCTCATCCCGGTTGGAGTCTGAAGCTTTCTTT
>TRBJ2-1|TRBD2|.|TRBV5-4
CASSLEGLDGPNEQFF
TGTGCCAGCAGCTTGGAAGGACTAGACGGGCCTAATGAGCAGTTCTTC
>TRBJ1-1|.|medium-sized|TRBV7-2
CASSLFMDTEAFF
TGTGCCAGCAGCTTATTTATGGACACTGAAGCTTTCTTT
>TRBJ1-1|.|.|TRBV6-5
CASSSPQANTEAFF
TGTGCCAGCAGTTCTCCACAGGCGAACACTGAAGCTTTCTTT
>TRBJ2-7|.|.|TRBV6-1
CASSEWQGYEQYF
TGTGCCAGCAGTGAATGGCAGGGCTACGAGCAGTACTTC
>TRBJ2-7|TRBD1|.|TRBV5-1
CASSGGTGPIYEQYF
TGCGCCAGCAGCGGAGGGACAGGGCCTATATACGAGCAGTACTTC
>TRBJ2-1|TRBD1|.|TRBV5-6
CASSSTWDRGLHNEQFF
TGTGCCAGCAGCTCTACCTGGGACAGGGGGCTGCACAATGAGCAGTTCTTC
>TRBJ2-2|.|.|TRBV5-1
CASSLAETLNTGELFF
TGCGCCAGCAGCTTGGCCGAGACACTTAACACCGGGGAGCTGTTTTTT
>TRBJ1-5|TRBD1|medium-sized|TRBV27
CASSVKDRVRQPQHF
TGTGCCAGCAGTGTAAAGGACAGGGTGCGGCAGCCCCAGCATTTT
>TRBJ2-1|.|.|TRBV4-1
CASSQVSAEQFF
TGCGCCAGCAGCCAAGTGTCGGCTGAGCAGTTCTTC
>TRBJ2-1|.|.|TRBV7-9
CASSLGDRQYHNEQFF
TGTGCCAGCAGCTTAGGGGACCGACAGTACCACAATGAGCAGTTCTTC
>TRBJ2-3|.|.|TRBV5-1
CASSQDRASTDTQYF
TGCGCCAGCAGCCAAGACCGGGCGAGCACAGATACGCAGTATTTT
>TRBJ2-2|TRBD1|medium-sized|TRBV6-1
CASDRGNTGELFF
TGTGCCAGCGACAGGGGGAACACCGGGGAGCTGTTTTTT
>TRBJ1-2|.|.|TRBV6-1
CASSDEGYGYTF
TGTGCCAGCAGTGACGAGGGCTATGGCTACACCTTC
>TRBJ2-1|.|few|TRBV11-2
CASTPGYYNEQFF
TGTGCCAGCACCCCCGGCTACTACAATGAGCAGTTCTTC
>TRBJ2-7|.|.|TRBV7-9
CASSQGQGGVSYEQYF
TGTGCCAGCAGCCAAGGCCAAGGCGGGGTTTCCTACGAGCAGTACTTC
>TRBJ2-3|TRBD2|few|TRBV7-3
CASSPRLAGLDTQYF
TGTGCCAGCAGCCCCAGACTAGCGGGACTAGATACGCAGTATTTT
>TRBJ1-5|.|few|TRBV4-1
CASSQDHGKRSLEPQHF
TGCGCCAGCAGCCAAGATCACGGGAAGCGTAGTTTGGAGCCCCAGCATTTT
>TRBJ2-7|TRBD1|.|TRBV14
CASSRSRQGSYEQYF
TGTGCCAGCAGTCGTTCTCGACAGGGATCCTACGAGCAGTACTTC
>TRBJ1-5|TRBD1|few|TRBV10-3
CAISERGRGGNQPQHF
TGTGCCATCAGTGAAAGGGGCAGGGGGGGAAATCAGCCCCAGCATTTT
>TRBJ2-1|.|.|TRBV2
CASSMPGTMDEQFF
TGTGCCAGCAGCATGCCCGGGACGATGGATGAGCAGTTCTTC
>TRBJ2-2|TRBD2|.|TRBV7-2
CASRWTSGRGSGELFF
TGTGCCAGCAGGTGGACTAGCGGGAGAGGTAGCGGGGAGCTGTTTTTT
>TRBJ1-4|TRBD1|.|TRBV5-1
CASSFGQGAEKLFF
TGCGCCAGCAGCTTCGGACAGGGGGCTGAAAAACTGTTTTTT
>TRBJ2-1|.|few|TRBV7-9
CASSFGDSDYNEQFF
TGTGCCAGCAGCTTTGGGGACTCTGACTACAATGAGCAGTTCTTC